These 30 T cell receptor beta chains share one sample of origin, sequenced in a study of T cells in Graves' hyperthyroidism and ophthalmopathy. Using RNA transcripts as the source, TCR beta CDR3 regions were amplified. First-round RT-PCR targeting the TCR CDR3 was performed with the HTBI primer set. MiXCR, run by TCRdb on the multiplex PCR reads, gives a single entry per CDR3 protein. This sample carries approximately 600,000 distinct CDR3 sequences, approximately 15% of them seen once, and the ten largest clones take 5.8%. The sequenced sample consisted of blood. The receptors shown here come from a woman under 40 with Graves' hyperthyroidism that later progressed to Graves' ophthalmopathy.

On this clonotype: A much larger clone lies one base from this, so it may be a read error. This chain links TRBV9 with TRBJ1-4; 10 nucleotides align to TRBD1. Germline V gives CDR1 SGDLS, CDR2 YYNGEE. The CDR3 runs 16 residues. Unmatched junction bases numbered 8, after V lost 3 bases and J lost 6 bases. The CDR3 nucleotides are TGTGCCAGCAGCGACCGACAGGGGGCGTCGGATGAAAAACTGTTTTTT. Residues: CASSDRQGASDEKLFF.

This clonotype showed up just a few times. CDR3 nucleotide sequence: TGTGCCAGCAGCCCTGAGGGATGGCCAACCTCCTACGAGCAGTACTTC. It yields the protein CASSPEGWPTSYEQYF. The chain recombines TRBV6-2 or TRBV6-3 with TRBJ2-7; tentatively, D is TRBD2 (5 bases). Germline CDR1 reads MNHEY; CDR2 reads SVGEGT. The germline V and J ends were trimmed by 6 bases and 0 bases, with 18 bases remaining between them. The CDR3 covers 16 residues.

This clonotype has at least ten counts. This chain joins TRBV4-1 and TRBJ2-2; no clear D gene. V lost 0 bases, J lost 0 bases, and 5 bases lay in between. This CDR3 is 15 amino acids long. Germline V gives CDR1 MGHRA, CDR2 YSYEKL. This CDR3 is CASSQEWTNTGELFF. Written as DNA, the CDR3 is TGCGCCAGCAGCCAAGAATGGACGAACACCGGGGAGCTGTTTTTT.

Ten or more counts support this clonotype. The chain employs TRBV20-1 and TRBJ1-6; the D is unclear. CDR3 length equals 12 residues. Trimming removed 0 bases from V and 8 bases from J, with 5 bases in between. CDR1 and CDR2 from the germline V gene are DFQATT and SNEGSKA (reference sequence). CDR3 protein: CSARDQYSPLHF. DNA for the CDR3: TGCAGTGCTAGAGACCAATATTCACCCCTCCACTTT.

This clonotype was seen ten or more times. The DNA for the CDR3 is TGCAGTGCTAGAGACAGACGGGGGCTCGATAGCAATCAGCCCCAGCATTTT. Translated, it gives CSARDRRGLDSNQPQHF. The rearrangement joins TRBV20-1 to TRBJ1-5; D is possibly TRBD1 (6 bases). The CDR3 extends over 17 amino acids. The V end lost 0 bases, the J end lost 0 bases, and 15 bases lay between the germline ends. CDR1 and CDR2 (germline): DFQATT, SNEGSKA (reference sequence).

The CDR3 region is CASSQDRGQGGGYTF. Here the CDR3 DNA reads TGTGCCAGCAGCCAAGATCGTGGACAGGGTGGTGGCTACACCTTC. J is TRBJ1-2 and V is TRBV14, with 8 bases fitting TRBD1. V shed 0 bases and J 7 bases; nucleotides not matched to a gene: 7. This CDR3 is built from 15 residues. The germline CDR1 and CDR2 sequences are SGHDN and FVKESK.

Points on this clonotype: A much larger clone differs from this one at a single base, so this may be a read error. The V and J genes are TRBV7-2 and TRBJ2-2; D is perhaps TRBD2 (6 bases). The CDR3 is 13 amino acids. Germline values: CDR1 SGHTA, CDR2 FQGNSA. The CDR3 DNA reads TGTGCCAGCAGCTTATTCAACACCGGGGGGCTGTTTTTT. Translation gives CASSLFNTGGLFF. Full variable domain (rest looked up from reference TRBV7-2 and TRBJ2-2): GAGVSQSPSNKVTEKGKDVELRCDPISGHTALYWYRQSLGQGLEFLIYFQGNSAPDKSGLPSDRFSAERTGGSVSTLTIQRTQQEDSAVYLCASSLFNTGGLFFGEGSRLTVL.

This clonotype was detected ten times or more. The chain recombines TRBV27 with TRBJ1-1; no reliable D call. The CDR3 has 14 amino acids. Germline V CDR1 and CDR2: MNHEY, SMNVEV (reference sequence). Trimming shortened V by 5 bases and J by 0 bases, and 10 bases separated the two germline ends. CDR3 amino acids: CASSPTTMNTEAFF. The CDR3 bases are TGTGCCAGCAGTCCTACCACCATGAACACTGAAGCTTTCTTT.

This clonotype has only one observation. The chain is built from TRBV10-3 and TRBJ1-5; 9 nucleotides match TRBD1. Germline CDR1 reads ENHRY; CDR2 reads SYGVKD. The CDR3 contains 16 residues. The J segment lost 9 bases and the V segment lost 3 bases, leaving 12 bases of the junction unmatched. The CDR3 DNA is TGTGCCATCAGTGATAGGGACAGGGCCCTCTACGGGCCCCAGCATTTT. Encoded protein: CAISDRDRALYGPQHF.

This clonotype has only a few counts. This chain uses TRBV7-8 with TRBJ1-4, with D tentatively TRBD1 (5 bases). Trimming stripped 5 bases from V and 7 bases from J, with 14 bases between. Germline V gene sequence: CDR1 SGHVS, CDR2 FQNEAQ. CDR3 size: 14 residues. In DNA form, the CDR3 reads TGTGCCAGCAGCATCGGACAAGGAGGTGAAAAACTGTTTTTT. It codes for CASSIGQGGEKLFF.

This clonotype was observed at least ten times. This chain uses TRBV20-1 with TRBJ2-7; TRBD1 matches at 8 bases. CDR3 length: 14 amino acids. The germline gives CDR1 DFQATT, CDR2 SNEGSKA (reference sequence). The CDR3 nucleotides read TGCAGCACAACTCAGGGGGCGGGGAGCTACGAGCAGTACTTC. Translated: CSTTQGAGSYEQYF.

A word on this clonotype: An end of the junction does not agree with germline; a read error may underlie this. V gene TRBV12-3 or TRBV12-4 combines with J gene TRBJ2-2, with D possibly TRBD1 on 5 matching bases. This CDR3 contains 16 residues. CDR3 in DNA: TGCGCCAGCTCCTGGTTGGGAAGGGGGAACACCGGGGAGCTGTTTTTT. It translates to CASSWLGRGNTGELFF.

This clonotype was picked up many times. The chain links TRBV3-1 to TRBJ2-3, with TRBD2 matching 14 bases. With V trimmed by 0 bases and J by 7 bases, 6 bases remained unmatched. This CDR3 spans 17 amino acids. The germline gives CDR1 LGHDT, CDR2 YNNKEL (reference sequence). The CDR3 spells CASSQDRTSGRIHTQYF. The CDR3, as DNA: TGTGCCAGCAGCCAAGATCGGACTAGCGGGAGGATCCATACGCAGTATTTT.

This clonotype has a count of ten or more. This chain joins TRBV6-1 and TRBJ2-6; 16 bases are a match to TRBD2. Germline lookup yields CDR1 MNHNS and CDR2 SASEGT. This CDR3 comprises 19 residues. V dropped 6 bases and J dropped 0; count of bases not matched to a gene: 5. The CDR3 DNA sequence: TGTGCCAGCAGGGGACTAGCGGGAGGGGAAAACTCTGGGGCCAACGTCCTGACTTTC. Amino acids: CASRGLAGGENSGANVLTF.

This clonotype was observed at least ten times. The rearrangement uses TRBV10-3 and TRBJ2-1, with D maybe TRBD1 (6 bases). Germline V gene sequence: CDR1 ENHRY, CDR2 SYGVKD. V lost 0 bases and J lost 0, with 6 bases in between. The CDR3 sequence is 15 residues long. This CDR3 reads CAISESGGSYNEQFF. CDR3 bases: TGTGCCATCAGTGAGTCAGGGGGCTCCTACAATGAGCAGTTCTTC.

The table lists this clonotype with a few counts. Here the CDR3 reads CASSQERSVSYEQYF. The CDR3 nucleotides are TGCGCCAGCAGCCAAGAACGAAGCGTTTCCTACGAGCAGTACTTC. V usage is TRBV4-1 and J usage is TRBJ2-7; the D is unclear. The CDR3 has 15 amino acids. Germline V gives CDR1 MGHRA, CDR2 YSYEKL. The ends were cut back, 0 bases at V and 1 base at J, with 10 bases in the middle.

The V and J genes are TRBV4-1 and TRBJ2-7; D possibly corresponds to TRBD1 (5 bases). Germline lookup yields CDR1 MGHRA and CDR2 YSYEKL. The CDR3 has 15 amino acids. The V gene lost 4 bases and the J gene lost 0 bases, with 13 bases spanning the gap. Here the CDR3 DNA reads TGCGCCAGCAGCCTACGACCGACAGTCTCCTACGAGCAGTACTTC. This sequence encodes CASSLRPTVSYEQYF.

At least ten counts were recorded for this clonotype. This rearrangement joins TRBV11-2 to TRBJ1-1; no firm D call. The V end lost 8 bases, the J end lost 5 bases, and 12 bases lay between the germline ends. CDR1 and CDR2 (germline): SGHAT, FQNNGV. This CDR3 comprises 12 residues. The CDR3 region is CASRLFPTEAFF. DNA for the CDR3: TGTGCCAGCCGACTTTTCCCGACTGAAGCTTTCTTT. Drawing the rest from reference TRBV11-2 and TRBJ1-1, the complete variable domain is EAGVAQSPRYKIIEKRQSVAFWCNPISGHATLYWYQQILGQGPKLLIQFQNNGVVDDSQLPKDRFSAERLKGVDSTLKIQPAKLEDSAVYLCASRLFPTEAFFGQGTRLTVV.

This clonotype was recorded many times. J is TRBJ2-1 and V is TRBV27; a possible D gene is TRBD2 (6 bases). The CDR3 has 11 residues. Germline V lookup: CDR1 MNHEY, CDR2 SMNVEV (reference sequence). V shed 8 bases and J shed 11 bases, with 13 bases lying between them. The CDR3: CASHSGHKQFF. The CDR3 DNA follows: TGTGCCAGCCATAGCGGACATAAGCAGTTCTTC.

This clonotype was seen repeatedly, ten times or more. This chain uses TRBV28 with TRBJ2-2; no firm D call. V lost 7 bases to trimming and J lost 2 bases, with 8 bases between them. CDR1 is MDHEN, CDR2 SYDVKM, per germline. The CDR3 sequence is 13 residues long. CDR3 nucleotide sequence: TGTGCCAGCAATACTGCCAACACCGGGGAGCTGTTTTTT. Protein: CASNTANTGELFF. Full variable domain (outside the CDR3, taken from reference TRBV28 and TRBJ2-2): DVKVTQSSRYLVKRTGEKVFLECVQDMDHENMFWYRQDPGLGLRLIYFSYDVKMKEKGDIPEGYSVSREKKERFSLILESASTNQTSMYLCASNTANTGELFFGEGSRLTVL.

This clonotype showed up many times. The chain uses TRBV6-1 and TRBJ1-2; TRBD1 agrees at 10 bases. This CDR3 region has 13 residues. CDR1 is MNHNS, CDR2 SASEGT, per germline. The V segment lost 5 bases and the J segment 8 bases; nucleotides outside the gene matches: 5. CDR3 bases: TGTGCCAGCAGTAATGACAGGGGGCGCGGCTACACCTTC. Protein product: CASSNDRGRGYTF.

This clonotype turned up a few times. The chain recombines TRBV3-1 with TRBJ2-7; D uncertain. This CDR3 spans 13 amino acids. Germline assignment: CDR1 LGHDT and CDR2 YNNKEL (reference sequence). Trimming pared 0 bases from V and 6 bases from J, leaving 9 bases between. The CDR3 loop is CASSQDPEFEQYF. As DNA, the CDR3 is TGTGCCAGCAGCCAAGACCCGGAGTTCGAGCAGTACTTC.

In DNA, the CDR3 is TGTGCCAGTAGTCCCACGTCTCCCCCCTACGAGCAGTACTTC. As protein: CASSPTSPPYEQYF. V is TRBV19 and J is TRBJ2-7; D uncertain. The ends were cut back, 5 bases at V and 2 bases at J, with 13 bases in the middle. CDR1 and CDR2 from the germline V gene are LNHDA and SQIVND (reference sequence). This CDR3 is built from 14 residues.

This clonotype was counted at least ten times. J is TRBJ1-2 and V is TRBV20-1, with D uncertain. V dropped 1 base and J dropped 2 bases, with 11 bases sitting between them. Germline-derived CDR1 and CDR2 are DFQATT and SNEGSKA (reference sequence). The CDR3 totals 14 residues. The DNA for the CDR3 is TGCAGTGCTAGAGCTCTAGAGGACAACTATGGCTACACCTTC. Protein: CSARALEDNYGYTF.

This clonotype was recorded at least ten times. The chain couples TRBV28 to TRBJ2-2; 10 bases match TRBD1. The CDR3 has 16 residues. Germline V CDR1 and CDR2: MDHEN, SYDVKM. The ends lost 1 base at V and 7 bases at J; junction bases unmatched: 6. DNA of the CDR3: TGTGCCAGCAGTTTATCCGGGACAGGGGTTGGCGGGGAGCTGTTTTTT. Encoded protein: CASSLSGTGVGGELFF.

This clonotype has a count of ten or more. The chain couples TRBV28 to TRBJ2-1; TRBD1 aligns across 8 bases. After removal of 6 bases from V and 0 bases from J, the junction contained 4 bases not matched to a gene. The CDR3 runs 15 residues. The germline V gene has CDR1 MDHEN and CDR2 SYDVKM. The CDR3 nucleotides are TGTGCCAGCAGCGTCACAGGGGGCTCCTACAATGAGCAGTTCTTC. It codes for CASSVTGGSYNEQFF.

This clonotype was seen repeatedly, ten times or more. J is TRBJ2-3 and V is TRBV18; D perhaps matches TRBD2 (6 bases). The CDR3 consists of 12 residues. The V and J ends lost 2 bases and 6 bases respectively, with 6 bases between them. Per germline, CDR1 KGHSH and CDR2 LQKENI. The CDR3 nucleotides are TGTGCCAGCTCACCAGCGGGGGATACGCAGTATTTT. Translating it yields CASSPAGDTQYF.

This clonotype appeared many times. The genes are TRBV10-3 and TRBJ2-5, with D uncertain. Germline V CDR1 and CDR2: ENHRY, SYGVKD. V was cut by 3 bases and J by 2 bases, with 7 bases left in between. CDR3 length equals 13 residues. The CDR3 region has the DNA TGTGCCATCAGTGATAAATTGCAAGAGACCCAGTACTTC. Translated, it gives CAISDKLQETQYF.

This clonotype was recorded at least ten times. At one boundary the junction diverges from the germline segment, which might be a read error. The CDR3 loop reads CSVEILDSSNEQFF. As DNA, the CDR3 is TGCAGCGTTGAGATATTGGATTCCTCCAATGAGCAGTTCTTC. This sequence joins TRBV29-1 and TRBJ2-1; no reliable D call. Germline V gives CDR1 SQVTM, CDR2 ANQGSEA. The CDR3 totals 14 residues.

This clonotype came up many times. The chain recombines TRBV27 with TRBJ2-5, with TRBD2 identical over 10 bases. Germline CDR1 MNHEY, CDR2 SMNVEV (reference sequence). The CDR3 has 15 residues. V lost 2 bases and J lost 4; bases outside the gene matches: 4. As DNA, the CDR3 is TGTGCCAGCAGTTTAATAGCGGGAGGTGGAGAGACCCAGTACTTC. Protein sequence: CASSLIAGGGETQYF.